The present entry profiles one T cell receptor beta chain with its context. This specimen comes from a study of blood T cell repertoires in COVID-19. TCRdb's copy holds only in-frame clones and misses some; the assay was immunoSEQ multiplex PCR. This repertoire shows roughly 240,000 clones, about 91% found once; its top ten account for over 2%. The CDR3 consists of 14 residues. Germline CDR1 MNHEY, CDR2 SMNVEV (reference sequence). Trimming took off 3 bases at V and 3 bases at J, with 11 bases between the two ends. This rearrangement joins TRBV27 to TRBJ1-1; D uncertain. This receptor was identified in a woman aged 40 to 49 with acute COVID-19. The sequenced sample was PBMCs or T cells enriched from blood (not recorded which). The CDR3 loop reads CASSLAGSYTEAFF. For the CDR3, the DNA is TGTGCCAGCAGTTTGGCAGGATCCTACACTGAAGCTTTCTTT.